This T cell receptor (beta chain) was sequenced for a study of shared clonotypes between healthy human individuals. Into CD45RA+ naive and CD45RA-negative memory subsets, the CD4+ cells were split. Clones were read by immunoSEQ multiplex PCR, and TCRdb kept only the in-frame ones, dropping some. This sample has approximately 530,000 clones, with less than 96% found just once. Findings and caveats of the study: Among donors, clonotype sharing was expected to be affected by sequencing depth. Generally, naive subsets came out with larger estimated richness than memory subsets. A few donors had around 5.5% of their naive CD4 clonotypes in common.

Concerning this clone: Its antigen is not known.

The CDR3 length is 16 residues. Trimming removed 2 bases at V and 7 bases at J, with 17 bases between. CDR1 and CDR2 (germline): MNHEY, SVGAGI. This TCR was recovered from a woman between 25 and 40 years old in good health. Sequencing used naive CD4+ T cells sorted from blood. Subset described: CD45RA+ positively selected. V and J are TRBV6-5 and TRBJ2-2, with D possibly TRBD2 on 5 matching bases. CDR3 region: CASSYELGVGVGELFF. The DNA for the CDR3 is TGTGCCAGCAGTTACGAGTTGGGAGTTGGAGTCGGGGAGCTGTTTTTT.